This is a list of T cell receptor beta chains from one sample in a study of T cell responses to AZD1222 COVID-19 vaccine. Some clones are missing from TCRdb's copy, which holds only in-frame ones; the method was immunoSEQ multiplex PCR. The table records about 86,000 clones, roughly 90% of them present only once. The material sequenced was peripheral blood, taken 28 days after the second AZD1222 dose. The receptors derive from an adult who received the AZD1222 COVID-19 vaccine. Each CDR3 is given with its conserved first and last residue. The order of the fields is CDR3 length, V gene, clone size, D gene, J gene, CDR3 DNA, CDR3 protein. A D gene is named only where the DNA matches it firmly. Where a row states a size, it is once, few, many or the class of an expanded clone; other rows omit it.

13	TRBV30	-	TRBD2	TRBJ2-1	TGTGCCTGGAATAGCGGGAGGGCCAATGAGCAGTTCTTC	CAWNSGRANEQFF
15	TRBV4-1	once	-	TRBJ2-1	TGCGCCAGCAGCCAAGCGTCCCCCTTGGACAATGAGCAGTTCTTC	CASSQASPLDNEQFF
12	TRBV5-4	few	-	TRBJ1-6	TGTGCCAGCAGCTGGGGGAATTCACCCCTCCACTTT	CASSWGNSPLHF
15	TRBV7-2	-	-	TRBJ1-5	TGTGCCAGCAGCTTGGGACCGCAGGGGAACCAGCCCCAGCATTTT	CASSLGPQGNQPQHF
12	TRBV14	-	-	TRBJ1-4	TGTGCCAGCAGCCAAGGGTCGGGGCAACTGTTTTTT	CASSQGSGQLFF
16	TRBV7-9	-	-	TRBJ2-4	TGTGCCAGCAGCTCTTACAGTGAACTAGCCAAAAACATTCAGTACTTC	CASSSYSELAKNIQYF
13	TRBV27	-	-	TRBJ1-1	TGTGCCAGCAGTCCTTCAGGGTGGACTGAAGCTTTCTTT	CASSPSGWTEAFF
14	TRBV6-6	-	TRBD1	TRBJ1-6	TGTGCCAGCAGCCCGGGACAGGGGAATTCACCCCTCCACTTT	CASSPGQGNSPLHF
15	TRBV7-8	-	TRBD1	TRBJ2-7	TGTGCCAGCAACTCCGGGACAGGCCTTTCCTACGAGCAGTACTTC	CASNSGTGLSYEQYF
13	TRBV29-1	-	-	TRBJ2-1	TGCAGCGCCTCCCTCCTCTTGGGGAATGAGCAGTTCTTC	CSASLLLGNEQFF
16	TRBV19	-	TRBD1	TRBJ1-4	TGTGCCAGTAGTACCCCTCCGGGCAGGGGGGATGAAAAACTGTTTTTT	CASSTPPGRGDEKLFF
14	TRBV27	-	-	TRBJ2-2	TGTGCCAGCAGTTCCACAGGGTCGGCCGGGGAGCTGTTTTTT	CASSSTGSAGELFF
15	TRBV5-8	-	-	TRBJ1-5	TGTGCCAGCAGCTTGGCTGCGGGGAAGCATCAGCCCCAGCATTTT	CASSLAAGKHQPQHF
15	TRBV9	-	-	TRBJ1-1	TGTGCCAGCAGCCCCTCTTTTTGGATGAACACTGAAGCTTTCTTT	CASSPSFWMNTEAFF
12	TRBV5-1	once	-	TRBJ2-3	TGCGCCAGCAGCTTGGCCGGGGATACGCAGTATTTT	CASSLAGDTQYF
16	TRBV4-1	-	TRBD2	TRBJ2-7	TGCGCCAGCAGCCAAGGTCCCGGGACTAGCGGTTACGAGCAGTACTTC	CASSQGPGTSGYEQYF
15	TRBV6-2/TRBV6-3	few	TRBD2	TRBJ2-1	TGTGCCAGCAGCCCCGGGACTAGCTCCTACAATGAGCAGTTCTTC	CASSPGTSSYNEQFF
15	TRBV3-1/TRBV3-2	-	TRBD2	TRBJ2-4	TGTGCCAGCAGTCTAGCGGGATCAGCCAAAAACATTCAGTACTTC	CASSLAGSAKNIQYF
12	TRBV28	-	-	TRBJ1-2	TGTGCCAGCAGAGATTGGATCTCTGGCTACACCTTC	CASRDWISGYTF
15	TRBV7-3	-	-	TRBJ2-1	TGTGCCAGCAGTTTCGGAGATAGGACCTACAATGAGCAGTTCTTC	CASSFGDRTYNEQFF
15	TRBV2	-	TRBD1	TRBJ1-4	TGTGCCAGCAGGGGACAGGGGGCCCTTAATGAAAAACTGTTTTTT	CASRGQGALNEKLFF
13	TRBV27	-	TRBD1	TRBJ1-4	TGTGCCAGCCCGGGACAGACTAATGAAAAACTGTTTTTT	CASPGQTNEKLFF
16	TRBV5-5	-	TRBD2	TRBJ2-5	TGTGCCAGCAGCTTGGAACTAGCGGGAGGGCCGGAGACCCAGTACTTC	CASSLELAGGPETQYF
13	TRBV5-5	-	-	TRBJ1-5	TGTGCCAGCAGCTTCTCGTGGAATCAGCCCCAGCATTTT	CASSFSWNQPQHF
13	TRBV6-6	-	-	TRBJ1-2	TGTGCCAGCAGCCGGACAGTAAGATATGGCTACACCTTC	CASSRTVRYGYTF
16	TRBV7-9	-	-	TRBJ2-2	TGTGCCAGCAGCTTAGTTGGGAGGTATGAAGCCGGGGAGCTGTTTTTT	CASSLVGRYEAGELFF
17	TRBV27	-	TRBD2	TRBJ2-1	TGTGCCAGCAGACCGGACGGGACTAGCGGGAGGGGGGGTGAGCAGTTCTTC	CASRPDGTSGRGGEQFF
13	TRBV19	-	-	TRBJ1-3	TGTGCCAGTAGTCAGAAATCTGGAAACACCATATATTTT	CASSQKSGNTIYF